This TCR beta chain was retrieved from a study of blood T cells in healthy people across ages. It was with a sample-barcoded 5' primer and a J-beta primer mix that a second PCR of roughly 7 to 11 cycles was run. TCRdb redid the calling of the 5' RACE reads with MiXCR, one entry per CDR3 protein. The sample has over 1.5 million distinct CDR3 sequences; around half are singletons. This clonotype showed up just a few times. This CDR3 is 16 amino acids long. Germline V gene lookup returns CDR1 SGHDN and CDR2 FVKESK. The trim removed 0 bases at V and 7 bases at J, leaving 7 bases unmatched. The TCR sequence derives from a woman between 35 and 50 years old in good health. Sequenced: blood. The chain combines TRBV14 with TRBJ2-3, with 10 bases fitting TRBD2. CDR3 DNA sequence: TGTGCCAGCAGCCAAGATGTACTAGCGGGGATTAATACGCAGTATTTT. Its translation is CASSQDVLAGINTQYF.